The 25 T cell receptor beta chains in this list originate from one sample, sequenced in a study of cytomegalovirus exposure and HLA in healthy donors. The PCR employed 60 Vbeta primers together with 13 Jbeta primers. Data came from immunoSEQ multiplex PCR; TCRdb stores just in-frame clones and leaves some out. Among some 110,000 clones listed, more than 65% were seen once. The sample taken for sequencing was PBMCs. These TCRs come from a woman in her 30s in good health and CMV-seronegative.

The rearrangement links TRBV10-3 to TRBJ2-5, with 8 positions matching TRBD1. The CDR3 runs 16 residues. CDR1 is ENHRY, CDR2 SYGVKD, per germline. The V gene end was trimmed by 2 bases and the J gene end by 3 bases; junction bases not matched to a gene: 8. CDR3 residues: CAISELEKTGEETQYF. The CDR3 DNA sequence: TGTGCCATCAGTGAGCTTGAAAAGACAGGGGAAGAGACCCAGTACTTC.

This chain links TRBV12-5 with TRBJ1-2, with a possible D match to TRBD1 (6 bases). V gave up 4 bases and J gave up 8 bases, with 11 bases separating them. Per germline, CDR1 LGHNT and CDR2 FRNRAP. The CDR3 is made up of 12 amino acids. The CDR3 sequence is CASGSSGDGYTF. CDR3 nucleotides: TGTGCTAGTGGTTCTTCAGGGGACGGCTACACCTTC.

The genes are TRBV9 and TRBJ2-2; 10 positions agree with TRBD2. Losses at the gene ends were 0 bases for V and 7 bases for J; bases not matched to a gene: 9. Germline CDR1 reads SGDLS; CDR2 reads YYNGEE. This CDR3 spans 17 amino acids. The CDR3 spells CASSVEMRTSGVGELFF. The CDR3 DNA follows: TGTGCCAGCAGCGTAGAAATGCGTACTAGCGGGGTCGGGGAGCTGTTTTTT.

The V call is TRBV2, the J call TRBJ2-1; maybe TRBD1 (6 bases). This CDR3 has 17 amino acids. Germline lookup yields CDR1 SNHLY and CDR2 FYNNEI. V lost 8 bases and J lost 3, with 23 bases in between. The CDR3 DNA reads TGTGCCAGCGGGGGCGGAAGAGTCTTCTTAGGCTACAATGAGCAGTTCTTC. Its translation is CASGGGRVFLGYNEQFF. The complete variable domain, with remaining parts taken from reference TRBV2 and TRBJ2-1, reads EPEVTQTPSHQVTQMGQEVILRCVPISNHLYFYWYRQILGQKVEFLVSFYNNEISEKSEIFDDQFSVERPDGSNFTLKIRSTKLEDSAMYFCASGGGRVFLGYNEQFFGPGTRLTVL.

This chain connects TRBV7-9 to TRBJ2-7; 8 positions match TRBD1. The CDR3 extends over 15 amino acids. Looked up from germline, CDR1 is SEHNR and CDR2 is FQNEAQ (reference sequence). J gave up 9 bases and V 1 base, and 11 bases lay outside the gene matches. The CDR3 reads CASSLGGTGALVQYF. The CDR3 nucleotides are TGTGCCAGCAGCTTAGGAGGGACAGGTGCTTTGGTGCAGTACTTC.

The genes are TRBV6-4 and TRBJ1-1; D is ambiguous. The CDR3 runs 13 residues. V lost 0 bases, J lost 4 bases, and 6 bases lay in between. Germline CDR1 and CDR2: MRHNA and SNTAGT. DNA for the CDR3: TGTGCCAGCAGTGACTCTCCCTTCACTGAAGCTTTCTTT. Protein product: CASSDSPFTEAFF.

This clone has more than one count but fewer than ten. The chain carries TRBV9 and TRBJ2-3; D perhaps matches TRBD1 (6 bases). This CDR3 spans 15 amino acids. Germline V CDR1 and CDR2: SGDLS, YYNGEE. With 0 bases removed from V and 5 bases from J, the gap between germline ends came to 13 bases. CDR3 coding DNA: TGTGCCAGCAGCGTAGCTGTCAGGGGAAGAGATACGCAGTATTTT. The encoded protein is CASSVAVRGRDTQYF. The entire variable domain, with the rest obtained from reference TRBV9 and TRBJ2-3, is as follows: DSGVTQTPKHLITATGQRVTLRCSPRSGDLSVYWYQQSLDQGLQFLIQYYNGEERAKGNILERFSAQQFPDLHSELNLSSLELGDSALYFCASSVAVRGRDTQYFGPGTRLTVL.

This chain links TRBV6-5 with TRBJ1-6; D gene uncertain. The CDR3 totals 15 residues. V lost 2 bases to trimming and J lost 11 bases, with 16 bases between them. CDR1 MNHEY and CDR2 SVGAGI come from the germline V gene. CDR3 nucleotide sequence: TGTGCCAGCAGTTACACGGACGGGATGAAGGCACCCCTCCACTTT. Its translation is CASSYTDGMKAPLHF.

This clone was found a few times. V gene TRBV27 combines with J gene TRBJ2-2; possibly TRBD1 for D (6 bases). The CDR3 totals 14 residues. Deletions cut 4 bases from V and 6 bases from J, with 12 bases between. CDR1 is MNHEY and CDR2 is SMNVEV in the germline V gene (reference sequence). The CDR3 is CASSSGTMAGELFF. The DNA for the CDR3 is TGTGCCAGCAGTTCCGGGACAATGGCCGGGGAGCTGTTTTTT.

This clone was observed a handful of times. Other DNA sequences in the same sample also yield this CDR3. V usage is TRBV5-1 and J usage is TRBJ2-1; 9 nucleotides agree with TRBD2. Germline assignment: CDR1 SGHRS and CDR2 YFSETQ. CDR3 length: 13 amino acids. V was clipped by 5 bases and J by 6 bases; unmatched bases: 3. CDR3: CASSFSGSNEQFF. In DNA, the CDR3 is TGCGCCAGCAGTTTTAGCGGGAGCAATGAGCAGTTCTTC.

The V and J genes are TRBV14 and TRBJ2-7; TRBD1 matches 7 bases. The J segment lost 9 bases and the V segment lost 4 bases, leaving 6 bases of the junction unmatched. The CDR3 length is 12 residues. Germline loops: CDR1 SGHDN, CDR2 FVKESK. This CDR3 is CASSPTGTAQYF. The CDR3 DNA sequence: TGTGCCAGCAGCCCGACAGGGACCGCGCAGTACTTC.

The gene calls are TRBV19 and TRBJ1-1; the match to TRBD1 covers 7 bases. The CDR3 has 13 residues. V lost 1 base to trimming and J lost 11 bases; unmatched junction nucleotides: 7. Germline values: CDR1 LNHDA, CDR2 SQIVND (reference sequence). The CDR3 region is CASSIGGSRGAFF. In nucleotides, the CDR3 is TGTGCCAGTAGTATAGGGGGATCCAGGGGGGCTTTCTTT.

The chain carries TRBV4-3 and TRBJ2-7; 8 bases line up with TRBD1. The CDR3 spans 13 residues. CDR1 is LGHNA, CDR2 YSLEER, per germline. V gave up 3 bases and J gave up 5 bases; unmatched junction bases: 3. CDR3 bases: TGCGCCAGCAGCCACCAGACAGGGGACGAGCAGTACTTC. Encoded protein: CASSHQTGDEQYF.

The chain combines TRBV21-1 with TRBJ2-7; the D call in the table, TRBD2, was not verified against the DNA. TRBV21-1 is noted as a pseudogene. This CDR3 comprises 15 residues. CDR3 sequence (DNA): TGTGCCAGCAGCTTCCGGACTAGCGGATACTACGAGCAGTACTTC. Protein: CASSFRTSGYYEQYF.

This clone was seen only once. The chain links TRBV19 to TRBJ1-1; D remains unclear. The CDR3 sequence is 13 residues long. CDR1 is LNHDA, CDR2 SQIVND, per germline (reference sequence). Trimming removed 10 bases at V and 2 bases at J, with 14 bases between. CDR3 residues: CATSFTANTEAFF. The DNA of the CDR3 is TGTGCCACCTCATTTACAGCAAACACTGAAGCTTTCTTT.

The J gene is TRBJ2-6, the V gene TRBV5-1; D is unresolved. The germline CDR1 and CDR2 sequences are SGHRS and YFSETQ. The CDR3 is 15 residues long. V gave up 2 bases and J gave up 2 bases, with 8 bases separating them. The CDR3 coding sequence is TGCGCCAGCAGCTTCGAGAATACTGGGGCCAACGTCCTGACTTTC. The encoded protein is CASSFENTGANVLTF.

The CDR3: CASSQTGAGWTEAFF. CDR3 DNA sequence: TGTGCCAGCAGCCAGACAGGGGCAGGGTGGACTGAAGCTTTCTTT. V usage is TRBV11-2 and J usage is TRBJ1-1; 8 nucleotides agree with TRBD1. J gave up 5 bases and V 5 bases, and 10 bases lay outside the gene matches. The germline V gene encodes CDR1 SGHAT and CDR2 FQNNGV. There are 15 residues in the CDR3. Together with reference TRBV11-2 and TRBJ1-1, the CDR3 gives the full variable domain: EAGVAQSPRYKIIEKRQSVAFWCNPISGHATLYWYQQILGQGPKLLIQFQNNGVVDDSQLPKDRFSAERLKGVDSTLKIQPAKLEDSAVYLCASSQTGAGWTEAFFGQGTRLTVV.

The chain recombines TRBV5-8 with TRBJ1-2; 7 positions match TRBD1. The CDR3 loop spans 15 amino acids. The V and J ends lost 5 bases and 5 bases, in that order; junction bases with no gene match: 12. Germline-derived CDR1 and CDR2 are SGHTS and YDEGEE. The DNA of the CDR3 is TGTGCCAGCAGTCTCCCTGGGACAGACGCTTATGGCTACACCTTC. It encodes CASSLPGTDAYGYTF.

The V gene is TRBV6-1, the J gene TRBJ2-3; 11 bases match TRBD2. The germline V gene has CDR1 MNHNS and CDR2 SASEGT. The CDR3 covers 17 residues. The junction had 4 bases not matched to a gene; V was cut back by 0 bases and J by 2 bases. The CDR3 reads CASSEALAGGPTDTQYF. The CDR3 bases are TGTGCCAGCAGTGAAGCGCTAGCGGGGGGCCCCACAGATACGCAGTATTTT.

The V and J genes are TRBV5-5 and TRBJ2-5; D is perhaps TRBD1 (6 bases). This CDR3 contains 15 residues. From germline, CDR1 is SGHKS and CDR2 YYEKEE (reference sequence). Trimming pared 2 bases from V and 2 bases from J, leaving 13 bases between. The CDR3 nucleotides read TGTGCCAGCAGCTTTGCCGGACAGACTCAAGAGACCCAGTACTTC. Its protein product is CASSFAGQTQETQYF. The full variable domain, in which reference TRBV5-5 and TRBJ2-5 provide the parts outside the CDR3, is DAGVTQSPTHLIKTRGQQVTLRCSPISGHKSVSWYQQVLGQGPQFIFQYYEKEERGRGNFPDRFSARQFPNYSSELNVNALLLGDSALYLCASSFAGQTQETQYFGPGTRLLVL.

The chain combines TRBV7-9 with TRBJ2-5; D possibly corresponds to TRBD2 (6 bases). V was shortened by 4 bases and J by 2 bases, with 11 bases between the two germline ends. This CDR3 is 14 amino acids long. The germline gives CDR1 SEHNR, CDR2 FQNEAQ (reference sequence). The CDR3 here is CASSSPLAQETQYF. The CDR3 DNA is TGTGCCAGCAGCTCCCCTCTAGCGCAAGAGACCCAGTACTTC.

The rearrangement uses TRBV9 and TRBJ1-2; D gene unclear. CDR1 SGDLS and CDR2 YYNGEE come from the germline V gene. The CDR3 totals 11 residues. V was shortened by 7 bases and J by 2 bases, with 6 bases between the two germline ends. The CDR3 sequence: CASGLNYGYTF. The DNA for the CDR3 is TGTGCCAGCGGTCTAAACTATGGCTACACCTTC.

The chain has TRBV7-2 and TRBJ1-1; 11 bases fit TRBD1. The CDR3 is 14 residues long. After removal of 1 base from V and 10 bases from J, the junction contained 5 bases not matched to a gene. From germline, CDR1 is SGHTA and CDR2 FQGNSA. The CDR3 DNA sequence: TGTGCCAGCAGCTTAGGTCGGGACAGGGGGTCAGCTTTCTTT. Its protein is CASSLGRDRGSAFF.

The chain has TRBV29-1 and TRBJ1-3; D call uncertain. This CDR3 has 11 residues. V was shortened by 7 bases and J by 0 bases, with 4 bases between the two germline ends. Germline CDR1 and CDR2: SQVTM and ANQGSEA. Here the CDR3 DNA reads TGCAGCGCTTTCTCTGGAAACACCATATATTTT. Its protein product is CSAFSGNTIYF.

This clone is a singleton in its sample. The chain is built from TRBV7-9 and TRBJ2-2; a weak D match, TRBD2 (5 bases). The germline V gene has CDR1 SEHNR and CDR2 FQNEAQ (reference sequence). V lost 11 bases and J lost 4, with 20 bases in between. The CDR3 has 15 amino acids. Here the CDR3 reads CAGGGLSRSTGELFF. CDR3 DNA sequence: TGTGCCGGAGGAGGCTTATCTCGTTCCACCGGGGAGCTGTTTTTT.